These 22 T cell receptor beta chains were all obtained from the same sample, sequenced in a study of spatial heterogeneity in lung cancer. The time point denotes: sample taken at primary tumor resection. Their antigen targets remain unknown. Study-wide points: Tumor mutation count correlated with how many alpha and beta TCRs expanded intratumorally.

Via MiXCR, TCRdb re-called the 5' RACE reads, giving one row per CDR3 protein. Seen here are thousands of distinct CDR3 sequences, approximately 40% observed once, and the top ten hold approximately 32%. The sequenced sample was lung tumor tissue, obtained at surgery. The receptors derive from a male donor with early-stage non-small cell lung cancer.

The rearrangement links TRBV2 to TRBJ1-1; D gene uncertain. The CDR3 is 11 residues long. Trimming pared 5 bases from V and 3 bases from J, leaving 4 bases between. Looked up from germline, CDR1 is SNHLY and CDR2 is FYNNEI. The CDR3 DNA sequence: TGTGCCAGCAGTCTCGACACTGAAGCTTTCTTT. Residues: CASSLDTEAFF.

In this sample, this clonotype is medium-sized (0.01 to 0.1%). V gene TRBV30 combines with J gene TRBJ2-5; D is possibly TRBD1 or TRBD2 (6 bases each). CDR1 and CDR2 (germline): GTSNPN, SVGIG (reference sequence). Trimming took off 4 bases at V and 5 bases at J, with 14 bases between the two ends. CDR3 length: 13 residues. The CDR3 is CAWKEGEEETQYF. In nucleotides, the CDR3 is TGTGCCTGGAAGGAGGGGGAAGAGGAGACCCAGTACTTC.

CDR3 bases: TGTGCCAGCAGTTACGGGATAAGAGGGACCCAGTACTTC. Its translation is CASSYGIRGTQYF. V usage is TRBV13 and J usage is TRBJ2-5; perhaps TRBD2 as D (5 bases). Trimming removed 6 bases from V and 7 bases from J, with 15 bases in between. Germline CDR1 and CDR2: PRHDT and FYEKMQ (reference sequence). The CDR3 is 13 residues long.

This clonotype is medium-sized in the sample. V is TRBV14 and J is TRBJ2-1, with 9 bases fitting TRBD1. In germline, CDR1 is SGHDN, CDR2 FVKESK. The CDR3 runs 18 residues. With 4 bases clipped from V and 7 bases from J, the junction kept 17 bases outside the gene matches. DNA for the CDR3: TGTGCCAGCAGCCCACGAAACAGGACAGGGGCGTTAGGGAATGAGCAGTTCTTC. Protein sequence: CASSPRNRTGALGNEQFF.

The chain couples TRBV18 to TRBJ2-1; possibly TRBD2 for D (6 bases). V was trimmed by 3 bases and J by 5 bases, leaving 11 bases between them. The CDR3 is 14 residues long. The germline CDR1 and CDR2 sequences are KGHSH and LQKENI. CDR3 nucleotides: TGTGCCAGCTCACCCCTGGGGGGACACAATGAGCAGTTCTTC. Its translation: CASSPLGGHNEQFF.

This chain connects TRBV27 to TRBJ2-3; TRBD2 matches 9 bases. The length of the CDR3 is 15 residues. V lost 3 bases and J lost 3; bases outside the gene matches: 4. Germline loops: CDR1 MNHEY, CDR2 SMNVEV (reference sequence). CDR3 coding DNA: TGTGCCAGCAGTTTCGTGCTAGCGGGGACAGATACGCAGTATTTT. Translation gives CASSFVLAGTDTQYF.

The V and J genes are TRBV7-6 and TRBJ2-5; 11 nucleotides match TRBD2. The ends lost 2 bases at V and 5 bases at J; junction bases unmatched: 4. The CDR3 contains 15 residues. CDR1 SGHVS and CDR2 FNYEAQ come from the germline V gene. This chain's CDR3 is CASSLRTSGLETQYF. The CDR3 nucleotides read TGTGCCAGCAGCTTAAGGACTAGCGGGTTGGAGACCCAGTACTTC.

The chain couples TRBV7-2 to TRBJ2-3, with 12 bases matching TRBD2. The trim removed 5 bases at V and 4 bases at J, leaving 7 bases unmatched. Germline V gene sequence: CDR1 SGHTA, CDR2 FQGNSA. The CDR3 is 16 amino acids. CDR3 in amino acids: CASSTQASGGADTQYF. The CDR3 DNA is TGTGCCAGCAGCACCCAAGCTAGCGGGGGGGCAGATACGCAGTATTTT.

The chain recombines TRBV6-6 with TRBJ2-5, with D uncertain. Trimming took 7 bases from V and 5 from J, leaving 11 bases between them. CDR3 length equals 12 residues. CDR1 is MNHNY and CDR2 is SVGAGI in the germline V gene (reference sequence). The DNA for the CDR3 is TGTGCCAGCATGGTCATAGGCGAGACCCAGTACTTC. Translation: CASMVIGETQYF.

This chain joins TRBV4-1 and TRBJ2-2; D gene uncertain. The CDR3 sequence is 16 residues long. Between the trimmed V and J ends, which lost 0 bases and 4 bases, there was a span of 12 bases. Germline loops: CDR1 MGHRA, CDR2 YSYEKL. CDR3 loop: CASSQDDRKSTGELFF. The CDR3 bases are TGCGCCAGCAGCCAAGATGACCGGAAATCCACCGGGGAGCTGTTTTTT.

This clonotype was counted only a few times. A read error may be the cause here, since a much bigger clone is one base away. The chain recombines TRBV10-2 with TRBJ1-1, with D maybe TRBD1 (5 bases). Trimming took off 6 bases at V and 8 bases at J, with 13 bases between the two ends. Germline-derived CDR1 and CDR2 are WSHSY and SAAADI. CDR3 length: 12 amino acids. The DNA of the CDR3 is TGCGCCAGCAGGGGGACCAGTCCCGAAGCTTTCTTT. Protein: CASRGTSPEAFF.

The rearrangement links TRBV18 to TRBJ2-3; 7 bases fit TRBD1. This CDR3 is built from 15 residues. Germline V gene lookup returns CDR1 KGHSH and CDR2 LQKENI. After removal of 3 bases from V and 4 bases from J, the junction contained 7 bases not matched to a gene. CDR3 region: CASSPRQGTADTQYF. CDR3 DNA: TGTGCCAGCTCACCCCGACAGGGCACAGCAGATACGCAGTATTTT. The entire variable domain, with the rest obtained from reference TRBV18 and TRBJ2-3, is as follows: NAGVMQNPRHLVRRRGQEARLRCSPMKGHSHVYWYRQLPEEGLKFMVYLQKENIIDESGMPKERFSAEFPKEGPSILRIQQVVRGDSAAYFCASSPRQGTADTQYFGPGTRLTVL.

This clonotype appeared many times. The chain has TRBV10-2 and TRBJ2-7, with TRBD2 matching over 7 bases. The CDR3 is 14 residues long. V trimming: 5 bases; J trimming: 0 bases; junction bases outside the gene matches: 4. In germline, CDR1 is WSHSY, CDR2 SAAADI. This chain's CDR3 is CASSRASGSYEQYF. CDR3 nucleotides: TGCGCCAGCAGTAGGGCTAGCGGCTCCTACGAGCAGTACTTC.

The chain uses TRBV2 and TRBJ2-7; weak D call: TRBD2 (6 bases). Trimming cost V 5 bases and J 4 bases, with 9 bases left between them. CDR1 SNHLY and CDR2 FYNNEI come from the germline V gene. CDR3 size: 12 residues. DNA of the CDR3: TGTGCCAGCAGTCAACTAGCTTACGAGCAGTACTTC. The encoded protein is CASSQLAYEQYF.

This clonotype counts as large. The CDR3 spells CASSFGSTSGRETQYF. The CDR3 coding sequence is TGTGCCAGCAGCTTCGGGTCGACTAGCGGGAGAGAGACCCAGTACTTC. The chain employs TRBV5-4 and TRBJ2-5; 12 bases map to TRBD2. There are 16 residues in the CDR3. Trimming took 2 bases from V and 4 from J; bases not matched to a gene: 6. Germline CDR1 SGHNT, CDR2 YYREEE (reference sequence).

This clonotype is categorized as medium-sized (0.01 to 0.1%). This chain joins TRBV27 and TRBJ2-3, with no clear D. Germline V lookup: CDR1 MNHEY, CDR2 SMNVEV (reference sequence). This CDR3 spans 12 amino acids. Trimming took 6 bases from V and 3 from J, leaving 7 bases between them. Written as DNA, the CDR3 is TGTGCCAGCAGCCCGGATACAGATACGCAGTATTTT. Its translation: CASSPDTDTQYF.

The V gene is TRBV29-1, the J gene TRBJ2-1; a possible D gene is TRBD2 (5 bases). This CDR3 has 11 residues. V was shortened by 6 bases and J by 7 bases, with 10 bases between the two germline ends. CDR1 is SQVTM and CDR2 is ANQGSEA in the germline V gene. The CDR3 reads CSVFRGNEQFF. CDR3 nucleotide sequence: TGCAGCGTCTTTCGGGGTAATGAGCAGTTCTTC.

The chain has TRBV2 and TRBJ2-1; 8 bases match TRBD1. With 10 bases clipped from V and 5 bases from J, the junction kept 7 bases outside the gene matches. This CDR3 spans 13 amino acids. Looked up from germline, CDR1 is SNHLY and CDR2 is FYNNEI. The CDR3 region is CATRTGGDNEQFF. The CDR3 DNA sequence: TGTGCCACCCGAACAGGGGGTGACAATGAGCAGTTCTTC.

The genes are TRBV10-1 and TRBJ2-3; the match to TRBD1 covers 8 bases. Losses at the gene ends were 5 bases for V and 8 bases for J; bases not matched to a gene: 3. The CDR3 contains 12 residues. The germline V gene has CDR1 WNHNN and CDR2 SYGVQD (reference sequence). CDR3 DNA: TGCGCCAGCAGTCCAGGGGGCTTTACGCAGTATTTT. Translation gives CASSPGGFTQYF.

V gene TRBV6-6 combines with J gene TRBJ2-3; 7 bases match TRBD1. Germline V gene sequence: CDR1 MNHNY, CDR2 SVGAGI (reference sequence). CDR3 length equals 12 residues. The V gene end was trimmed by 10 bases and the J gene end by 6 bases; junction bases not matched to a gene: 7. In DNA form, the CDR3 reads TGTGCCATCCAGGGGGTGGTGGATACGCAGTATTTT. Residues: CAIQGVVDTQYF.

The gene calls are TRBV6-5 and TRBJ2-3; weak D call: TRBD2 (5 bases). Germline V gives CDR1 MNHEY, CDR2 SVGAGI. V lost 6 bases and J 1 base, leaving 17 bases between the germline ends. The CDR3 contains 16 residues. CDR3 bases: TGTGCCAGCAGCCGACGGACTTCTCGGGGCACAGATACGCAGTATTTT. Translation gives CASSRRTSRGTDTQYF.

The chain links TRBV5-1 to TRBJ2-2, with D perhaps TRBD1 or TRBD2 (5 bases each). The CDR3 spans 15 residues. Germline V gene sequence: CDR1 SGHRS, CDR2 YFSETQ. V gave up 1 base and J gave up 5 bases, with 12 bases separating them. CDR3 region: CASSLNRGGTGELFF. The DNA of the CDR3 is TGCGCCAGCAGCTTGAACCGGGGCGGAACCGGGGAGCTGTTTTTT.